This T cell receptor (beta chain) came from a study of molecular identifiers for immune sequencing clone quantification (dated 2018 in TCRdb). For the study in its entirety: In a replicate experiment, RNA from around 20,000 or 100,000 naive CD8 T cells was split into five aliquots, four of which were sequenced. This methods study benchmarked molecular-identifier clustering-based TCR repertoire sequencing (MIDCIRS) and TCR RNA copy counting, using CD8 T cells to do so.

Libraries of naive CD8 T cells were built from anywhere between roughly 17,000 and 1,100,000 sorted cells, with 10%, 30% or 50% of the purified RNA used. On a BD FACSAria II, naive CD8 T cells were FACS-sorted as CD8+CD4-CCR7+CD45RA+ and collected into RLT Plus buffer. Detection sensitivity was tested by spiking Jurkat RNA equal to roughly nine TCR copies' worth into samples containing roughly 17,000-1,100,000 naive CD8 T cells. CD8 T cells were enriched using RosetteSep CD8+ T Cell Enrichment Cocktail and Ficoll-Paque, and the enriched cells then underwent ACK red cell lysis. Libraries were constructed by PCR. Sequencing took place on a NextSeq 500. Bulk TCR libraries were made following a previously described method, with the TCR primers given in Table S5. Purification of total RNA was performed with the Qiagen AllPrep DNA/RNA kit. Before analysis, reads from multiple sequencing runs of one library were combined. The published analysis was carried out like this. Only reads with exact TCR constant sequence were kept, trimmed to 150 nt, and grouped by their 12-nt molecular barcodes. Within each barcode group, reads were sub-clustered at a 15% Levenshtein threshold, and quality-weighted consensus sequences were built per RNA molecule. Non-functional sequences were filtered out, along with any lower-count sequence sitting one edit away from another sequence. Based on a fit of two negative binomial distributions, barcode sub-clusters having less than 20% of the maximum read count were discarded. TCRdb ran its own pipeline on the public reads, namely fastp trimming at Q25 and MiXCR clone calling, and kept in-frame beta chains. Each entry merges the rows of one CDR3 protein and shows their most common DNA and genes. The V and J calls were determined by TCRdb, not by the authors. The sample table shows several thousand distinct CDR3 sequences, and under 40% are seen once. Less than 6% of the sample goes to the ten largest clones.

Reading from cysteine to phenylalanine, the CDR3 counts 12 amino acids. The only DNA kept is the CDR3, 36 bases in frame from the first base. From the germline V gene, CDR1 is MNHEY and CDR2 is SVGAGI. V gives up 10 bases and J gives up 5 bases, and the segment between their germline ends measures 14 bases. Only a few counts were recorded for this clonotype. It lacks a known antigen. The sample holds no much larger clone one base away, and base qualities are not on file. What the study reported, not specific to this receptor: Naive libraries contained spiked-in Jurkat TCR RNA (more than 9 copies' worth), which is not part of the donor repertoire. Without barcode sub-clustering, chimeric consensus sequences inflated TCR diversity; chimeras reached as high as 47%. Spiked-in Jurkat TCR RNA equal to a single cell's worth was reported to be detectable even within 1,100,000 naive CD8 T cells. Identical TCR molecules sharing a barcode could cause highly expanded clone sizes to be underestimated. Modeling indicated roughly 3.2 TCR RNA copies recovered per cell, compared with 7.5 to 10 by digital PCR, which implies a capture efficiency of around 30%. In CMV-specific effector cells, clones with more than 20 RNA copies contained over 98% of molecules, whereas in naive cells such clones contained under 1% of molecules.

Sequences were obtained from naive CD8+ T cells from blood, with Jurkat cell RNA spiked in. According to the study, the label for this sample's cell subset or site signals: FACS-sorted CD8+CD4-CCR7+CD45RA+ naive T cells. The TCR sequence derives from a human donor in good health. Some libraries in this study had Jurkat cell RNA spiked in. Rearrangement joined TRBV6-5 to TRBJ2-5; the D assignment is uncertain and may be TRBD1 or TRBD2, with 6 bases supporting each. CDR3 sequence: CATSMGGETQYF. The DNA sequence reads TGTGCCACCTCAATGGGGGGCGAGACCCAGTACTTC.